This entry features one T cell receptor (beta chain) sequence. This specimen comes from a study of T cells in Graves' hyperthyroidism and ophthalmopathy. Regions amplified from RNA transcripts were the TCR beta CDR3 regions. The TCR CDR3 was amplified in a first-round RT-PCR using the HTBI primer set. One entry per CDR3 protein results from TCRdb running MiXCR on the multiplex PCR reads. The profile shows under 450,000 distinct CDR3 sequences, about a sixth of them singletons. V was clipped by 5 bases and J by 5 bases, with 16 bases between them. The CDR3 is made up of 15 amino acids. Per the germline V gene, CDR1 is LNHDA and CDR2 is SQIVND (reference sequence).

The rearrangement links TRBV19 to TRBJ2-1; D is perhaps TRBD2 (7 bases). The clonotype originates from a woman aged 18-29 years with Graves' hyperthyroidism. The sample taken for sequencing was blood. CDR3: CASSLGGGGNNEQFF. The CDR3 region has the DNA TGTGCCAGTAGTCTAGGGGGAGGGGGGAACAATGAGCAGTTCTTC.